This T cell receptor beta chain derives from a study of blood T cell repertoires in COVID-19 (dated by TCRdb to about 2020). For the study in its entirety: The collaborator samples originated in the United States, Italy and Spain and spanned the acute and convalescent phases of COVID-19. Samples were obtained from the ongoing ImmuneRACE study (first 160 participants) and from 1,254 subjects provided by 6 global collaborators. A freely available public database, intended as a resource for researchers studying the immune response to SARS-CoV-2, is where the repertoires were released. The sample metadata nearly always contained a de-identified subject ID, COVID-19 status, age in years and sex. HLA class I and class II types, where available, came from metadata supplied by the sample provider rather than from assay-based typing. The dataset comprised deeply sampled blood TCRbeta repertoires from subjects exposed to, actively infected with, or recovered from COVID-19. The prospective study material was composed of cDNA or gDNA derived from T cells, B-cell-depleted T cells, or PBMCs. Study-wide findings and limitations: The quantity of clinical and demographic metadata differed by source and by participant and was supplied without curation.

V sheds 0 bases and J sheds 0 bases, leaving 8 bases between their ends. From the germline V gene (reference sequence), CDR1 is SGHNT and CDR2 is YYREEE. The cysteine opens and the phenylalanine closes a CDR3 of 15 amino acids. CDR3 DNA only is kept here, 45 bases in frame from base 1. TCRbeta CDR3 regions were amplified from genomic DNA by means of the immunoSEQ Assay, a bias-controlled multiplex PCR. In the paper's pipeline: Within the assay, amplification of reference gene primers was used to estimate how many nucleated cells each sample contained. To quantify the absolute abundance of each unique TCRbeta CDR3 rearrangement, sequence reads were collapsed and filtered. Productive Simpson clonality was computed per sample as the square root of Simpson's diversity index over productive rearrangements. TCRdb's version of the immuneACCESS table is confined to in-frame rearrangements and falls short of the full clone set. An unresolved V gene accounts for under half of the shortfall where checked; the remainder is of unknown origin. From that table come the V and J calls and clone size; the DNA was used to work out D and trimming. This sample has a few hundred thousand clones in its table, and around 86% of those were observed once. About 2.2% of the sample is in the top ten clones.

Concerning this clone: Its specific antigen is unknown. Qualities for individual bases were not recorded, and no much larger clone is one base off.

Samples from volunteer blood donors who had recovered from COVID-19 were contributed by a second Seattle source. The collaborating institutions used their own protocols to collect whole blood in K2EDTA tubes. For TCRbeta analysis, collaborator samples were shipped as frozen whole blood, as isolated PBMCs, or as DNA extracted from either sample type. The rearranged segments are TRBV5-4 and TRBJ2-3, with a tentative D gene TRBD1 over 6 matching bases. The TCR sequence derives from a woman in her 30s who had recovered from COVID-19. The sequencing sample was made of peripheral blood. The CDR3 in this case is CASSLGGQSTDTQYF. The DNA sequence follows: TGTGCCAGCAGCTTGGGTGGACAGAGCACAGATACGCAGTATTTT. Full variable domain (CDR3 extended with the reference TRBV5-4 and TRBJ2-3 proteins): ETGVTQSPTHLIKTRGQQVTLRCSSQSGHNTVSWYQQALGQGPQFIFQYYREEENGRGNFPPRFSGLQFPNYSSELNVNALELDDSALYLCASSLGGQSTDTQYFGPGTRLTVL.